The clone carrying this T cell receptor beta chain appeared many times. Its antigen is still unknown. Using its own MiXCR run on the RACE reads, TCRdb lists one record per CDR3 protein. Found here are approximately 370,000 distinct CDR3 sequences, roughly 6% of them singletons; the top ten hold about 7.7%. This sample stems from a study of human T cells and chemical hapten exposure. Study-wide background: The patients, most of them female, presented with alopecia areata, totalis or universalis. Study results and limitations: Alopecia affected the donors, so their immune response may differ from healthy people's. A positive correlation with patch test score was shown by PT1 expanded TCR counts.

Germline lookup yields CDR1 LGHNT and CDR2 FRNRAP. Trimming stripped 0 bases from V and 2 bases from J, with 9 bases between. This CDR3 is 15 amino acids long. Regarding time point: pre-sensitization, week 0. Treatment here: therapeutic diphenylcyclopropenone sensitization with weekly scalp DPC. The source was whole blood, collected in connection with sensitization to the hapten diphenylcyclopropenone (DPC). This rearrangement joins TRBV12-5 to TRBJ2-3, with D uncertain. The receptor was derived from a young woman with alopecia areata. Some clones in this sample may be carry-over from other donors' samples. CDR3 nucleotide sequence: TGTGCTAGTGGTTTGGTACTAAGGACCACAGATACGCAGTATTTT. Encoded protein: CASGLVLRTTDTQYF.